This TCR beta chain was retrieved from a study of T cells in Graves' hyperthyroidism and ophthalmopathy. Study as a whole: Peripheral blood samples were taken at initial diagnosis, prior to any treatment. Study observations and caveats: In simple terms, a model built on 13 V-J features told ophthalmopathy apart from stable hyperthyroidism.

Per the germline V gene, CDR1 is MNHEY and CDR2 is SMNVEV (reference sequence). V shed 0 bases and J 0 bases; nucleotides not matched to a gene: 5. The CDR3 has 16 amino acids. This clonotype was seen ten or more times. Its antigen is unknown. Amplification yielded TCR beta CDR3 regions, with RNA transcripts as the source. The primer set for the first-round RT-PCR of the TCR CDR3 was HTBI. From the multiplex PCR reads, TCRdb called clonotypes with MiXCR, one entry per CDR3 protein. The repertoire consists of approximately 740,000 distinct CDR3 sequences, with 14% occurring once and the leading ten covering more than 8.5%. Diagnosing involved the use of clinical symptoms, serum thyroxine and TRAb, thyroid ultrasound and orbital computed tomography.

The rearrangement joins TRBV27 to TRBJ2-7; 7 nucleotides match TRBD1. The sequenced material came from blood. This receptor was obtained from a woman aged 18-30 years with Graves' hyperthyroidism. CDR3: CASSLSGRDSSYEQYF. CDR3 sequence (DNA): TGTGCCAGCAGTTTATCGGGCCGGGACAGCTCCTACGAGCAGTACTTC.